Listed below are T cell receptor beta chains from one sample, sequenced in a study of shared clonotypes between healthy human individuals. The table came from immunoSEQ multiplex PCR; TCRdb's copy has only in-frame clones and leaves some out. The sample holds millions of clones; approximately 92% are singletons and the top ten take roughly 0.14%. The sequencing sample was made of naive CD4+ T cells sorted from blood. Source of these receptors: a man younger than 35 in good health. CDR3s include the opening cysteine and the closing phenylalanine or tryptophan. The order of the fields is V gene, D gene, J gene, clone size, CDR3 protein, CDR3 DNA. A D gene is named only where the DNA matches it firmly. Clone size appears in some rows only: once, few, many, or a class for an expanded clone.

>TRBV5-4|-|TRBJ1-2|-
CASSLDQGTNGYTF
TGTGCCAGCAGCTTGGATCAGGGGACAAATGGCTACACCTTC
>TRBV7-2|-|TRBJ2-7|-
CASSLIMRREQYF
TGTGCCAGCAGCTTAATTATGCGGCGCGAGCAGTACTTC
>TRBV30|-|TRBJ1-6|-
CAWRGRQLSSYNSPLHF
TGTGCCTGGAGGGGGAGACAGTTAAGCTCCTATAATTCACCCCTCCACTTT
>TRBV2|-|TRBJ2-7|once
CASSESDYSYEQYF
TGTGCCAGCAGTGAGTCGGATTACTCCTACGAGCAGTACTTC
>TRBV6-6|TRBD1|TRBJ2-7|-
CASRYSQDRVVYEQYF
TGTGCCAGCAGGTACTCCCAGGACAGGGTCGTCTACGAGCAGTACTTC
>TRBV19|-|TRBJ2-2|-
CASSIRENTGELFF
TGTGCCAGTAGTATCAGGGAGAACACCGGGGAGCTGTTTTTT
>TRBV18|TRBD1|TRBJ1-1|-
CASSPLLLQGSYTEAFF
TGTGCCAGCTCACCACTACTGTTACAGGGGAGCTACACTGAAGCTTTCTTT
>TRBV4-1|-|TRBJ1-4|-
CASSQGAAEKLFF
TGCGCCAGCAGCCAGGGGGCGGCTGAAAAACTGTTTTTT
>TRBV6-5|-|TRBJ1-4|-
CASSWGPPTNEKLFF
TGTGCCAGCAGTTGGGGGCCACCAACTAATGAAAAACTGTTTTTT
>TRBV9|-|TRBJ2-6|-
CASIRPGANVLTF
TGTGCCAGCATTCGGCCTGGGGCCAACGTCCTGACTTTC
>TRBV21-1|-|TRBJ2-1|-
CASSKRGGKPDRGTNEQFF
TGTGCCAGCAGCAAACGAGGGGGGAAACCGGACAGGGGAACCAATGAGCAGTTCTTC
>TRBV18|-|TRBJ2-2|-
CASSRQGGTGELFF
TGTGCCAGCTCGCGACAGGGAGGCACCGGGGAGCTGTTTTTT
>TRBV9|-|TRBJ1-4|-
CASSTGINEKLFF
TGTGCCAGCAGCACCGGCATTAATGAAAAACTGTTTTTT
>TRBV27|-|TRBJ2-2|once
CASSRTTLTGELFF
TGTGCCAGCAGTAGAACTACTTTGACCGGGGAGCTGTTTTTT
>TRBV7-6|TRBD2|TRBJ2-1|-
CATLPTTSSVEQFF
TGTGCCACCCTTCCGACGACTAGCTCGGTCGAGCAGTTCTTC
>TRBV7-4|TRBD2|TRBJ2-1|once
CASSLAGVRTSLHEQFF
TGTGCCAGCAGCTTAGCCGGTGTTAGGACTAGCTTGCATGAGCAGTTCTTC
>TRBV6-5|TRBD2|TRBJ2-1|-
CASSWSGRGDNEQFF
TGTGCCAGCAGTTGGAGCGGGAGAGGGGACAATGAGCAGTTCTTC
>TRBV11-2|-|TRBJ2-1|-
CASSEGGSYNEQFF
TGTGCCAGCTCGGAGGGGGGGTCCTACAATGAGCAGTTCTTC
>TRBV6-1|-|TRBJ1-2|-
CASSKNPGESGYTF
TGTGCCAGCAGTAAAAATCCAGGGGAAAGTGGCTACACCTTC
>TRBV14|-|TRBJ2-3|-
CASSQDIRVSTDTQYF
TGTGCCAGCAGCCAAGATATAAGGGTATCCACAGATACGCAGTATTTT
>TRBV5-4|-|TRBJ1-4|-
CASSLEAQNEKLFF
TGTGCCAGCAGCTTGGAAGCTCAGAATGAAAAACTGTTTTTT
>TRBV28|-|TRBJ1-1|-
CASPPEGVGFYTEAFF
TGTGCCAGCCCCCCGGAGGGGGTTGGGTTTTACACTGAAGCTTTCTTT
>TRBV6-5|-|TRBJ1-6|once
CASSYGRAGTNSPLHF
TGTGCCAGCAGTTATGGGAGGGCAGGAACTAATTCACCCCTCCACTTT
>TRBV6-1|-|TRBJ2-1|-
CASSSTYNEQFF
TGTGCCAGCAGCTCAACCTACAATGAGCAGTTCTTC
>TRBV28|-|TRBJ1-4|once
CASKEGRRNEKLFF
TGTGCCAGCAAAGAGGGGAGGAGGAATGAAAAACTGTTTTTT
>TRBV2|-|TRBJ1-5|-
CASNGGPNQPQHF
TGTGCCAGCAACGGAGGCCCCAATCAGCCCCAGCATTTT
>TRBV5-1|-|TRBJ2-5|-
CASSLTSGTVRETQYF
TGCGCCAGCAGCTTGACTTCGGGGACCGTTCGGGAGACCCAGTACTTC
>TRBV30|-|TRBJ2-7|-
CAWSVVQGNYEQYF
TGTGCCTGGAGTGTGGTGCAGGGGAACTACGAGCAGTACTTC
>TRBV29-1|TRBD1|TRBJ1-2|-
CSVVGQGTNYGYTF
TGCAGCGTTGTAGGACAGGGAACTAACTATGGCTACACCTTC
>TRBV11-2|TRBD2|TRBJ2-2|-
CASSFLAGGPGTGELFF
TGTGCCAGCAGCTTCCTAGCGGGAGGGCCTGGCACCGGGGAGCTGTTTTTT
>TRBV9|-|TRBJ1-1|-
CASSVGFGAGRTEAFF
TGTGCCAGCAGCGTAGGATTTGGAGCCGGGCGCACTGAAGCTTTCTTT
>TRBV9|-|TRBJ2-2|once
CASSVVVFANTGELFF
TGTGCCAGCAGCGTAGTCGTCTTTGCGAACACCGGGGAGCTGTTTTTT
>TRBV7-2|-|TRBJ2-3|once
CASSLVSGTSTDTQYF
TGTGCCAGCAGCTTAGTGAGCGGAACTAGCACAGATACGCAGTATTTT
>TRBV19|TRBD1|TRBJ1-5|-
CASSPGQGNQPQHF
TGTGCCAGTAGTCCCGGACAGGGCAATCAGCCCCAGCATTTT
>TRBV5-8|-|TRBJ1-3|-
CASSFGEVDTIYF
TGTGCCAGCAGCTTTGGTGAGGTGGACACCATATATTTT
>TRBV6-5|-|TRBJ2-7|-
CASSYRAGGAYEQYF
TGTGCCAGCAGTTACCGGGCAGGAGGCGCCTACGAGCAGTACTTC